The T cell receptor beta chain described here comes from a study of blood T cell repertoires in COVID-19. For the study at large: Italy, Spain and the United States were the sources of the convalescent and acute COVID-19 samples. Nucleic acid was either cDNA or gDNA, and it came from T cells, B-cell-depleted T cells, or PBMCs.

Germline V gene sequence: CDR1 MNHNY, CDR2 SVGAGI (reference sequence). V lost 0 bases, J lost 0 bases, and 6 bases lay in between. The CDR3 runs 15 residues. Original handling: Nucleated cell counts were estimated from reference gene primer amplification. Assay: immunoSEQ multiplex PCR; the TCRdb copy retains only in-frame clones and omits some. The V and J calls and clone size are taken from that table; D and trimming were inferred from the DNA. The sample includes 250,000 to 300,000 clones, about nine tenths seen only once; the top ten take about 4%. This rearrangement joins TRBV6-6 to TRBJ1-3, with a tentative D call TRBD1 (5 bases). The source material was peripheral blood. This clonotype was obtained from a woman between 35 and 50 years old with acute or convalescent COVID-19. The CDR3 sequence is CASSYSGGSGNTIYF. DNA of the CDR3: TGTGCCAGCAGTTACTCGGGGGGCTCTGGAAACACCATATATTTT.